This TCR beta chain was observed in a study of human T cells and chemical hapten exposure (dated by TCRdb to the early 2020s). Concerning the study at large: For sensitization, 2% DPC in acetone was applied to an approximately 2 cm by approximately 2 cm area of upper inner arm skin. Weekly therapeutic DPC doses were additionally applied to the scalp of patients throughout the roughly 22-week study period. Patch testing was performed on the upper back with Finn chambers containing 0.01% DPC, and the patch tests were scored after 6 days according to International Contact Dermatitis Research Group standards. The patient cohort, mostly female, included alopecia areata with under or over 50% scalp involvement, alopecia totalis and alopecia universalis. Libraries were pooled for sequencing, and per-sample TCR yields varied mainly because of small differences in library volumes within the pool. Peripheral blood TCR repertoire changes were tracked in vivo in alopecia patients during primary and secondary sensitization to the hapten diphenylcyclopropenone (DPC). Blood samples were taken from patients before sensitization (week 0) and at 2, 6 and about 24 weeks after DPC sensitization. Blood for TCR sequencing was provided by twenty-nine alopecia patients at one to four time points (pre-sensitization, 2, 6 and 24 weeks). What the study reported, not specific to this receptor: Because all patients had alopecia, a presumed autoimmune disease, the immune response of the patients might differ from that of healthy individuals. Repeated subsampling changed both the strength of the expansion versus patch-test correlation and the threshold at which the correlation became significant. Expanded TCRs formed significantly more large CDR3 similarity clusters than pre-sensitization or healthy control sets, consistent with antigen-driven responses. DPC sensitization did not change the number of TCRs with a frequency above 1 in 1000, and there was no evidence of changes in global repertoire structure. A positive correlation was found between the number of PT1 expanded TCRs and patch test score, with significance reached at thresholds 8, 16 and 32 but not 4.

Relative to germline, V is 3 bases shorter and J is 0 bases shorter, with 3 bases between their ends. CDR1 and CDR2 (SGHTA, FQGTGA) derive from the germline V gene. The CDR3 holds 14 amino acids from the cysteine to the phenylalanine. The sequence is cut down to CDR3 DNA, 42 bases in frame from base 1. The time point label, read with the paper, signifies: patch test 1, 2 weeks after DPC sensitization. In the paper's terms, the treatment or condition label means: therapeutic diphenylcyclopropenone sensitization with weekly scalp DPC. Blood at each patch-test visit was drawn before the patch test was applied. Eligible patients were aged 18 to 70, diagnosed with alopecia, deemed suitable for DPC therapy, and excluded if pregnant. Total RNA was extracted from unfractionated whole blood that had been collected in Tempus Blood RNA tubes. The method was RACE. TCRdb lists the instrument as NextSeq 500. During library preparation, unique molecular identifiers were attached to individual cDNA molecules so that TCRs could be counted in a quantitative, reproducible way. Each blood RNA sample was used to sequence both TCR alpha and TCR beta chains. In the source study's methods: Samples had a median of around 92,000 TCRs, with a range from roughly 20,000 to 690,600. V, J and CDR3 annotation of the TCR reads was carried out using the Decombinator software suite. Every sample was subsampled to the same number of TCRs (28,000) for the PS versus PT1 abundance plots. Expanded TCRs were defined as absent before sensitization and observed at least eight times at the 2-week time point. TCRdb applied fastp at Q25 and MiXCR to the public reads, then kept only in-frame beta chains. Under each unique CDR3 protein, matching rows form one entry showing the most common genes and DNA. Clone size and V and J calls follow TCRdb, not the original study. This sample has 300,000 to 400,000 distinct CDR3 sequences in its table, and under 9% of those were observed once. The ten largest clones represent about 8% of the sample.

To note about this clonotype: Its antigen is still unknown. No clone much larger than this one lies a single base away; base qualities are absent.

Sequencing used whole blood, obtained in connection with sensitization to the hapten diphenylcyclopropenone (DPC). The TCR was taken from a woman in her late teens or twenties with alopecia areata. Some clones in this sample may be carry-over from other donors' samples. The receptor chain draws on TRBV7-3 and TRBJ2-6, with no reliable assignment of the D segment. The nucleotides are TGTGCCAGCAGCTTCTTCTCTGGGGCCAACGTCCTGACTTTC. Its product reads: CASSFFSGANVLTF.